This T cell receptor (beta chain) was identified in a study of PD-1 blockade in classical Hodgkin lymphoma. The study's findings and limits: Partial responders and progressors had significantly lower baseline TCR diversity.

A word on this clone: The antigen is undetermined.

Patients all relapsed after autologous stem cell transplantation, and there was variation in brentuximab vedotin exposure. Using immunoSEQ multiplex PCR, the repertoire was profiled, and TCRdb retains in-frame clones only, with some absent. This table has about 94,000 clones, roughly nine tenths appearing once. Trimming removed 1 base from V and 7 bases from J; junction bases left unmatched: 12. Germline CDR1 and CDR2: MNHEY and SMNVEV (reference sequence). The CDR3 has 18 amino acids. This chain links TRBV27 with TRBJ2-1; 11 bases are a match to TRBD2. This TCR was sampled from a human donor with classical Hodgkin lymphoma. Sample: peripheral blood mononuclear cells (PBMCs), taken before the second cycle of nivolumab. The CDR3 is CASSLLVAGGPWENEQFF. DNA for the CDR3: TGTGCCAGCAGTTTATTGGTAGCGGGAGGGCCGTGGGAAAATGAGCAGTTCTTC.